A selection of T cell receptor beta chains follows, all from one sample in a study of glioma-infiltrating T cells. TCRdb recomputed calls from the multiplex PCR reads with MiXCR, one row per CDR3 protein. The profile shows about 110,000 distinct CDR3 sequences, less than 30% of them singletons. Sequenced input: glioma tissue, nonneoplastic brain tissue, or PBMCs (not recorded which). The receptors come from a human donor with low-grade glioma or glioblastoma, undergoing nonglioma brain surgery, or in good health (not recorded which). Each CDR3 is given with its conserved first and last residue.

J | V | CDR3
TRBJ2-7 | TRBV28 | CASSLMGTGGYEQYF
TRBJ2-3 | TRBV6-2/TRBV6-3 | CASSYETTSTDTQYF
TRBJ1-5 | TRBV7-2 | CASSRFGSINQPQHF
TRBJ2-2 | TRBV29-1 | CSAVKRANTGELFF
TRBJ1-5 | TRBV6-2/TRBV6-3 | CASRPLGAGSNQPQHF
TRBJ1-5 | TRBV28 | CASSLGTVSNQPQHF
TRBJ1-1 | TRBV6-2/TRBV6-3 | CACSNQGTTEAFF
TRBJ2-3 | TRBV19 | CASSQARDTQYF
TRBJ2-3 | TRBV3-1 | CASSPLGTGSTDTQYF
TRBJ2-5 | TRBV20-1 | CSARGASGDETQYF
TRBJ1-5 | TRBV20-1 | CSARDQGRASNQPQHF
TRBJ1-2 | TRBV7-2 | CASSLETGGYTF
TRBJ2-6 | TRBV29-1 | CSVVVSGANVLTF
TRBJ2-5 | TRBV29-1 | CSVDTGGGSETQYF
TRBJ2-3 | TRBV29-1 | CSARDLSSRDTQYF
TRBJ2-3 | TRBV6-1 | CASSLTISTDTQYF
TRBJ2-2 | TRBV25-1 | CASSALQGANTGELSF
TRBJ2-3 | TRBV13 | CASSNPLLAGSTDTQYF
TRBJ1-1 | TRBV27 | CASRSRQGLAFF
TRBJ2-4 | TRBV2 | CASSDPLGTSGTKNIQYF
TRBJ2-7 | TRBV7-9 | CASSLLDSYEQYF
TRBJ1-6 | TRBV27 | CASTGTGNSPHQF
NA | TRBV6-8 | CSSAGGPPYEQYF
TRBJ2-3 | TRBV29-1 | CSVEDRGQVGSYTQYF
TRBJ2-1 | TRBV25-1 | CASGQSHEQFF
TRBJ2-3 | TRBV12-3/TRBV12-4 | CASGGADTQYF
TRBJ2-3 | TRBV5-1 | CASSLEQTTDTQYF
TRBJ1-4 | TRBV2 | CASSDHRAPNEKLFF
TRBJ2-7 | TRBV7-9 | CASSGPGLPYEQYF
TRBJ2-7 | TRBV5-4 | CASSLLDRVGYEQYF
TRBJ2-7 | TRBV12-3/TRBV12-4 | CASGPRLAGGYEQYF
TRBJ2-7 | TRBV5-4 | CASRPTGGSYEQYF
TRBJ2-2 | TRBV19 | CASRRGKNTGELFF
TRBJ2-1 | TRBV29-1 | CGGSWVNEQFF
TRBJ2-7 | TRBV5-4 | CASSKEPPYEQYF
TRBJ2-5 | TRBV5-1 | CASSFMGPETQYF
TRBJ1-6 | TRBV2 | CARPRGTGDSPLHF
TRBJ2-1 | TRBV11-1 | CASSFGGSLHYNEQFF
TRBJ2-7 | TRBV27 | CASSLLGSGTYEQYF
TRBJ1-4 | TRBV7-3 | CASSLGPGRDEKLFF
TRBJ2-7 | TRBV7-9 | CASSRTGETYEQYF
TRBJ2-1 | TRBV7-9 | CASSPRGGGAYNEQFF
TRBJ2-1 | TRBV6-5 | CASSLLASSYNVQFF
TRBJ2-3 | TRBV20-1 | CSAPRTGGTDTQYF
TRBJ1-5 | TRBV27 | CASSWQGHQPQHF
TRBJ2-7 | TRBV5-1 | CASSLIQDYEQYF
TRBJ1-5 | TRBV10-3 | CAISSAGSNQPQHF
TRBJ2-2 | TRBV24-1 | CATSGQSNTGELFF
TRBJ2-3 | TRBV20-1 | CSARVLGPRVSEDTQYF
TRBJ2-7 | TRBV20-1 | CSARGDPYEQYF
TRBJ1-5 | TRBV7-2 | CASSSQGGDQPQHF
TRBJ1-1 | TRBV20-1 | CSARVRRGTVGTEAFF
TRBJ2-7 | TRBV20-1 | CSARGRYRTESSYEQYF